Sequencing of this TCR beta chain was carried out in a study of T-cell memory formation after mild COVID-19. V shed 0 bases and J shed 0 bases, with 10 bases lying between them. The germline CDR1 and CDR2 sequences are SGHRS and YFSETQ. This CDR3 spans 15 amino acids. Many counts were recorded for this clonotype. TCRdb passed the 5' RACE reads through MiXCR, listing each CDR3 protein once. The sample yields 470,000 or so distinct CDR3 sequences, approximately 20% seen once. Material: PBMCs or a T cell subset sorted from them (not recorded which). This TCR was sampled from an adult woman who had mild COVID-19 (a few samples of this study predate the infection). Cell type and time point are not known. The rearrangement joins TRBV5-1 to TRBJ2-7, with D uncertain. The CDR3 here is CASSLEPGSSYEQYF. The DNA for the CDR3 is TGCGCCAGCAGCTTGGAGCCCGGTAGCTCCTACGAGCAGTACTTC.